This record covers a single TCR beta chain. It lacks a known antigen. Base qualities are not at hand, and no much larger clone is one base apart. The method was the immunoSEQ multiplex PCR assay. What TCRdb holds here is the immuneACCESS table cut down to in-frame rearrangements. Part of the clones is not present; checked against another copy, under half of the missing clones reflect an unresolved V gene, and the others are unexplained. The sample includes fewer than 120,000 clones, with roughly 90% observed a single time. In total, the top ten clones hold roughly 3.5% of the sample. The record originates from a study of control samples from healthy donors and cancer patients (dated by TCRdb to 2018 to 2021). The clonotype originates from a woman aged 55-70 years with lung cancer. The sample consisted of PBMCs.

The CDR3 protein is CASSAQPPSPLHF. The DNA sequence is TGTGCCAGCAGCGCCCAACCCCCATCACCCCTCCACTTT. The V gene is TRBV9 and the J gene is TRBJ1-6; a confident D gene designation cannot be given. V is reduced by 3 bases and J by 10 bases, leaving a spacing of 11 bases between them. The CDR3 has 13 amino acids, counting the end cysteine and phenylalanine. The CDR3 DNA has 39 bases and is translated from base 1. The germline V gene provides CDR1 SGDLS and CDR2 YYNGEE.